Listed below are T cell receptor beta chains from one sample, sequenced in a study of OX40 agonist ivuxolimab in advanced cancers. Some clones are missing from TCRdb's copy, which holds only in-frame ones; the method was immunoSEQ multiplex PCR. The top ten clones hold 3.5% to 4% of a sample with over 50,000 clones, over 80% of them seen once. The sample consisted of CD4+ or CD8+ T cells sorted from blood, taken in a trial of the OX40 agonist ivuxolimab. Receptor source: an adult with an advanced solid tumor such as melanoma, head and neck, liver or kidney cancer. CDR3s include the opening cysteine and the closing phenylalanine or tryptophan. The order of the fields is J gene, D gene, V gene, clone size, CDR3 protein, CDR3 DNA. A D gene is named only where the DNA matches it firmly. Clone size is not always given. Where it is, it says once, few, many or a class for expanded clones.

j_call: TRBJ2-2
d_call: .
v_call: TRBV5-1
clone_size: .
cdr3_aa: CASKTPGSNTGELFF
cdr3_nt: TGCGCCAGCAAAACCCCAGGGTCGAACACCGGGGAGCTGTTTTTT

j_call: TRBJ2-3
d_call: .
v_call: TRBV10-3
clone_size: .
cdr3_aa: CAISGGRDSTDTQYF
cdr3_nt: TGTGCCATCAGTGGTGGGCGGGACAGCACAGATACGCAGTATTTT

j_call: TRBJ1-5
d_call: .
v_call: TRBV5-5
clone_size: .
cdr3_aa: CASSRDFSYQPQHF
cdr3_nt: TGTGCCAGCAGCCGGGACTTTTCCTATCAGCCCCAGCATTTT

j_call: TRBJ2-7
d_call: .
v_call: TRBV20-1
clone_size: .
cdr3_aa: CSASPRWEQYF
cdr3_nt: TGCAGTGCTAGCCCTCGTTGGGAGCAGTACTTC

j_call: TRBJ2-3
d_call: .
v_call: TRBV4-1
clone_size: .
cdr3_aa: CASSQALVGTQYF
cdr3_nt: TGCGCCAGCAGCCAAGCCCTTGTCGGTACGCAGTATTTT

j_call: TRBJ1-2
d_call: TRBD1
v_call: TRBV5-6
clone_size: .
cdr3_aa: CASSLAGQGGYGYTF
cdr3_nt: TGTGCCAGCAGCTTGGCGGGACAGGGAGGCTATGGCTACACCTTC

j_call: TRBJ1-5
d_call: .
v_call: TRBV10-1
clone_size: few
cdr3_aa: CASTEGVFVRGSNQPQHF
cdr3_nt: TGCGCCAGCACTGAAGGGGTTTTTGTGCGCGGTAGCAATCAGCCCCAGCATTTT

j_call: TRBJ1-1
d_call: .
v_call: TRBV5-5
clone_size: once
cdr3_aa: CASSPRGYEAFF
cdr3_nt: TGTGCCAGCAGTCCCCGGGGATATGAAGCTTTCTTT

j_call: TRBJ2-1
d_call: TRBD2
v_call: TRBV5-1
clone_size: once
cdr3_aa: CASKETSAKNEQFF
cdr3_nt: TGCGCCAGCAAGGAGACTAGCGCTAAGAATGAGCAGTTCTTC

j_call: TRBJ2-1
d_call: .
v_call: TRBV9
clone_size: .
cdr3_aa: CASSADYYNEQFF
cdr3_nt: TGTGCCAGCAGCGCGGACTACTACAATGAGCAGTTCTTC

j_call: TRBJ1-1
d_call: .
v_call: TRBV11-3
clone_size: .
cdr3_aa: CASSLRLNMNTEAFF
cdr3_nt: TGTGCCAGCAGCTTGCGGCTCAATATGAACACTGAAGCTTTCTTT

j_call: TRBJ1-6
d_call: .
v_call: TRBV15
clone_size: .
cdr3_aa: CATSLEPNNSPLHF
cdr3_nt: TGTGCCACCAGCTTAGAACCGAATAATTCACCCCTCCACTTT

j_call: TRBJ2-3
d_call: .
v_call: TRBV18
clone_size: once
cdr3_aa: CASSPPGGGADTQYF
cdr3_nt: TGTGCCAGCTCACCACCAGGAGGGGGCGCAGATACGCAGTATTTT

j_call: TRBJ2-1
d_call: .
v_call: TRBV5-1
clone_size: .
cdr3_aa: CASGWGGDGEQFF
cdr3_nt: TGCGCCAGCGGGTGGGGCGGGGACGGTGAGCAGTTCTTC

j_call: TRBJ1-5
d_call: TRBD1
v_call: TRBV7-9
clone_size: .
cdr3_aa: CASSSQGASNQPQHF
cdr3_nt: TGTGCCAGCAGCTCACAGGGGGCGAGCAATCAGCCCCAGCATTTT

j_call: TRBJ2-2
d_call: .
v_call: TRBV5-1
clone_size: .
cdr3_aa: CASSEYRDTGELFF
cdr3_nt: TGCGCCAGCAGCGAATACAGAGACACCGGGGAGCTGTTTTTT

j_call: TRBJ2-5
d_call: TRBD1
v_call: TRBV11-3
clone_size: .
cdr3_aa: CASSRAGTGAREQYF
cdr3_nt: TGTGCCAGCTCAAGAGCCGGGACAGGGGCGCGGGAGCAGTACTTC

j_call: TRBJ2-3
d_call: .
v_call: TRBV7-3
clone_size: .
cdr3_aa: CASSLRGDTDTQYF
cdr3_nt: TGTGCCAGCAGTTTAAGGGGGGACACAGATACGCAGTATTTT

j_call: TRBJ1-5
d_call: .
v_call: TRBV7-2
clone_size: .
cdr3_aa: CASSLRGLGRNQPQHF
cdr3_nt: TGTGCCAGCAGCTTACGAGGGTTAGGGCGCAATCAGCCCCAGCATTTT

j_call: TRBJ1-2
d_call: .
v_call: TRBV30
clone_size: .
cdr3_aa: CALFRQNLNYGYTF
cdr3_nt: TGTGCCCTCTTCCGACAGAATCTTAACTATGGCTACACCTTC

j_call: TRBJ2-7
d_call: .
v_call: TRBV5-1
clone_size: .
cdr3_aa: CASSRGGGQGGYEQYF
cdr3_nt: TGCGCCAGCAGCCGGGGAGGTGGGCAGGGGGGCTACGAGCAGTACTTC

j_call: TRBJ2-3
d_call: .
v_call: TRBV6-6
clone_size: .
cdr3_aa: CASSSPAASTDTQYF
cdr3_nt: TGTGCCAGCAGTTCCCCGGCGGCTAGCACAGATACGCAGTATTTT

j_call: TRBJ1-3
d_call: .
v_call: TRBV11-2
clone_size: .
cdr3_aa: CASSLSGLGNTIYF
cdr3_nt: TGTGCCAGCAGCTTATCGGGACTTGGAAACACCATATATTTT

j_call: TRBJ2-3
d_call: .
v_call: TRBV9
clone_size: .
cdr3_aa: CASSVWEITDTQYF
cdr3_nt: TGTGCCAGCAGCGTTTGGGAAATCACAGATACGCAGTATTTT

j_call: TRBJ1-2
d_call: TRBD1
v_call: TRBV11-2
clone_size: .
cdr3_aa: CASSHRPGQGIYGYTF
cdr3_nt: TGTGCCAGCAGCCATCGCCCCGGACAGGGTATCTATGGCTACACCTTC

j_call: TRBJ2-7
d_call: TRBD1
v_call: TRBV29-1
clone_size: .
cdr3_aa: CSVETTGGSYEQYF
cdr3_nt: TGCAGCGTTGAAACGACAGGGGGCTCCTACGAGCAGTACTTC

j_call: TRBJ2-7
d_call: .
v_call: TRBV7-2
clone_size: .
cdr3_aa: CASSLGAEAWYF
cdr3_nt: TGTGCCAGCAGCTTAGGGGCGGAGGCCTGGTACTTC

j_call: TRBJ2-1
d_call: TRBD1
v_call: TRBV6-1
clone_size: .
cdr3_aa: CASRRDSAYNEQFF
cdr3_nt: TGTGCCAGCAGACGGGACAGCGCCTACAATGAGCAGTTCTTC

j_call: TRBJ1-2
d_call: .
v_call: TRBV7-2
clone_size: few
cdr3_aa: CASSPGPGTNYGYTF
cdr3_nt: TGTGCCAGCAGCCCAGGGCCAGGGACTAACTATGGCTACACCTTC

j_call: TRBJ1-5
d_call: .
v_call: TRBV6-7
clone_size: .
cdr3_aa: CASVPTSIRGGDQPQHF
cdr3_nt: TGTGCCAGCGTCCCAACCAGCATCAGGGGCGGCGATCAGCCCCAGCATTTT

j_call: TRBJ2-5
d_call: TRBD1
v_call: TRBV27
clone_size: .
cdr3_aa: CASSYRGETQYF
cdr3_nt: TGTGCCAGCAGTTACAGGGGGGAGACCCAGTACTTC

j_call: TRBJ2-2
d_call: .
v_call: TRBV5-1
clone_size: few
cdr3_aa: CASSFRDPNTGELFF
cdr3_nt: TGCGCCAGCAGCTTCAGGGACCCGAACACCGGGGAGCTGTTTTTT

j_call: TRBJ2-7
d_call: TRBD1
v_call: TRBV19
clone_size: once
cdr3_aa: CASSGQGAGEQYF
cdr3_nt: TGTGCCAGTAGCGGACAGGGGGCGGGCGAGCAGTACTTC

j_call: TRBJ1-4
d_call: TRBD1
v_call: TRBV5-1
clone_size: .
cdr3_aa: CASSLAGQPVEKLFF
cdr3_nt: TGCGCCAGCAGCTTGGCGGGACAGCCTGTGGAAAAACTGTTTTTT

j_call: TRBJ2-7
d_call: .
v_call: TRBV6-4
clone_size: .
cdr3_aa: CASSDCPKSYTDPYEQYF
cdr3_nt: TGTGCCAGCAGTGACTGCCCGAAATCGTACACGGACCCCTACGAGCAGTACTTC